The following is a T cell receptor (beta chain) sequence with its context. Its antigen is not known. The repertoire was sequenced with immunoSEQ multiplex PCR; TCRdb's copy has only in-frame clones and lacks some. The sample gives approximately 160,000 clones, under 95% of which show up once; around 3% is in the top ten. The data derive from a study of cytomegalovirus exposure and HLA in healthy donors. The donors were part of the validation cohort of roughly 130 subjects. That cohort was separate from the first cohort, which comprised 500 to 850 subjects. Study results and caveats: Listed as cytomegalovirus-associated were approximately 160 TCR beta chains.

The germline CDR1 and CDR2 sequences are MNHNS and SASEGT. V was clipped by 3 bases and J by 5 bases; unmatched bases: 3. CDR3 size: 14 residues. This rearrangement joins TRBV6-1 to TRBJ1-4; 7 nucleotides align to TRBD1. This receptor was taken from a woman under 30 in good health and CMV-seropositive. The sequencing input was PBMCs. CDR3 protein: CASSEETGNEKLFF. Written as DNA, the CDR3 is TGTGCCAGCAGTGAGGAGACAGGGAATGAAAAACTGTTTTTT.